This T cell receptor beta chain was retrieved from a study of blood T cells in healthy people across ages. Study-level points and caveats: Age brought a roughly linear fall in TCR beta diversity measured per million T cells.

Sample-barcoded 5' priming and a J-beta primer mix drove a second PCR of roughly 7 to 11 cycles. One entry per CDR3 protein results from TCRdb running MiXCR on the 5' RACE reads. Among some 1.1 million distinct CDR3 sequences, 35% to 40% were seen once, and the ten largest hold less than 15%. V trimming: 3 bases; J trimming: 4 bases; junction bases outside the gene matches: 7. Per germline, CDR1 DFQATT and CDR2 SNEGSKA (reference sequence). The length of the CDR3 is 14 residues. This clonotype turned up a few times. What it binds is unknown. Sequenced input: blood. The rearrangement uses TRBV20-1 and TRBJ2-7, with 9 bases that match TRBD1. This sequence was found in a man younger than 35 in good health. CDR3 sequence: CSASGDRVKYEQYF. In DNA form, the CDR3 reads TGCAGTGCTAGCGGGGACAGGGTTAAGTACGAGCAGTACTTC.